The 28 T cell receptor beta chains in this list originate from one sample, sequenced in a study of T cells in Graves' hyperthyroidism and ophthalmopathy. RNA transcripts yielded amplified TCR beta CDR3 regions. The HTBI primer set served for first-round RT-PCR of the TCR CDR3. TCRdb independently ran MiXCR on the multiplex PCR reads; one entry per CDR3 protein. The sample records 400,000 or so distinct CDR3 sequences, more than 12% being singletons. Source material: blood. Receptor source: a woman in her thirties with Graves' ophthalmopathy.

This clonotype occurred many times. The V and J genes are TRBV30 and TRBJ1-1; D ambiguous. Trimming took off 6 bases at V and 5 bases at J, with 10 bases between the two ends. Germline V gene data show CDR1 as GTSNPN and CDR2 as SVGIG (reference sequence). The CDR3 has 11 residues. The CDR3 loop is CACKRGTEAFF. For the CDR3, the DNA is TGTGCCTGCAAGCGGGGTACTGAAGCTTTCTTT.

This clonotype was seen many times. V and J are TRBV27 and TRBJ2-5, with D perhaps TRBD1 (6 bases). V was clipped by 6 bases and J by 4 bases, with 18 bases between them. Germline CDR1 MNHEY, CDR2 SMNVEV (reference sequence). The CDR3 covers 15 residues. The CDR3 loop is CASRQPGHPLETQYF. The DNA for the CDR3 is TGTGCCAGCAGACAACCGGGACATCCGTTAGAGACCCAGTACTTC.

The table lists this clonotype with many counts. The chain employs TRBV7-9 and TRBJ1-5, with TRBD1 matching 10 bases. The CDR3 sequence is 16 residues long. Germline V lookup: CDR1 SEHNR, CDR2 FQNEAQ (reference sequence). Trimming at V came to 0 bases and at J to 5 bases, leaving 4 bases not matched to a gene. CDR3 region: CASSLAGDRGYQPQHF. The DNA of the CDR3 is TGTGCCAGCAGCTTAGCGGGGGACAGGGGTTATCAGCCCCAGCATTTT.

The chain joins TRBV9 to TRBJ2-3; TRBD2 matches at 7 bases. The CDR3 runs to 16 residues. Germline assignment: CDR1 SGDLS and CDR2 YYNGEE. J lost 2 bases, V lost 0 bases, and 6 bases had no gene match. CDR3 DNA sequence: TGTGCCAGCAGCGTAGGCAGGGAGGGTCTCACAGATACGCAGTATTTT. This sequence encodes CASSVGREGLTDTQYF.

The chain couples TRBV5-5 to TRBJ1-1; 9 bases agree with TRBD1. The CDR3 is made up of 15 amino acids. Trimming at V came to 3 bases and at J to 1 base, leaving 4 bases not matched to a gene. The germline CDR1 and CDR2 sequences are SGHKS and YYEKEE (reference sequence). CDR3 nucleotides: TGTGCCAGCAGCTACCTACAGGGGGCGAACACTGAAGCTTTCTTT. Translating gives CASSYLQGANTEAFF.

This clonotype was counted at least ten times. The chain recombines TRBV5-4 with TRBJ2-3; 9 bases map to TRBD2. CDR1 SGHNT and CDR2 YYREEE come from the germline V gene (reference sequence). This CDR3 region has 15 residues. V trimming: 7 bases; J trimming: 2 bases; junction bases outside the gene matches: 8. The CDR3 coding sequence is TGTGCCAGCCGATGGGCGGGGGGGACCACAGATACGCAGTATTTT. Its translation: CASRWAGGTTDTQYF.

This clonotype was counted only a few times. The chain is built from TRBV5-6 and TRBJ1-5; D is unclear. Germline V gives CDR1 SGHDT, CDR2 YYEEEE. The CDR3 is made up of 14 amino acids. Trimming took 0 bases from V and 7 from J, leaving 11 bases between them. CDR3 region: CASSLGRREQPQHF. For the CDR3, the DNA is TGTGCCAGCAGCTTGGGGCGACGGGAACAGCCCCAGCATTTT.

This clonotype came up many times. V and J are TRBV7-8 and TRBJ2-7, with unresolved D. Germline lookup yields CDR1 SGHVS and CDR2 FQNEAQ. Trimming left V 5 bases short and J 5 bases short, with 16 bases between. The CDR3 runs to 14 residues. In DNA, the CDR3 is TGTGCCAGCAGCGCGAGACGGGTCGACCACGAGCAGTACTTC. Translation: CASSARRVDHEQYF.

At least ten counts were recorded for this clonotype. The chain couples TRBV18 to TRBJ1-1; TRBD1 matches 7 bases. Germline loops: CDR1 KGHSH, CDR2 LQKENI. Trimming took 3 bases from V and 4 from J; bases not matched to a gene: 11. The CDR3 totals 16 residues. CDR3 DNA sequence: TGTGCCAGCTCACCCCAGAGACAGGGACTTAGCACTGAAGCTTTCTTT. As protein: CASSPQRQGLSTEAFF.

Concerning this clonotype itself: A much larger clone lies one base from this, so it may be a read error. V usage is TRBV9 and J usage is TRBJ2-7, with a possible D match to TRBD1 (7 bases). Between the trimmed V and J ends, which lost 4 bases and 6 bases, there was a span of 17 bases. The CDR3 runs to 14 residues. From germline, CDR1 is SGDLS and CDR2 YYNGEE. The DNA for the CDR3 is TGTGCCAGCAGCCTAGCGAGGGGGCCAGGCGAGCAGTACTTC. Translated, it gives CASSLARGPGEQYF.

This clonotype was seen at least ten times. This rearrangement joins TRBV2 to TRBJ1-1; TRBD1 aligns across 7 bases. Germline CDR1 is SNHLY and CDR2 is FYNNEI. This CDR3 contains 13 residues. V shed 7 bases, J shed 7 bases, and the junction held 9 bases outside the gene matches. Here the CDR3 DNA reads TGTGCCAGCATATCGGGAGGGGGCGTTGAAGCTTTCTTT. Amino acids: CASISGGGVEAFF.

This CDR3 reads CASKYRNTGELFF. The CDR3 DNA reads as TGCGCCAGCAAGTATAGGAACACCGGGGAGCTGTTTTTT. J is TRBJ2-2 and V is TRBV10-2; D is unresolved. The length of the CDR3 is 13 residues. CDR1 and CDR2 from the germline V gene are WSHSY and SAAADI. Trimming left V 7 bases short and J 1 base short, with 7 bases between.

Only a few counts were recorded for this clonotype. V usage is TRBV4-1 and J usage is TRBJ2-7; 10 bases map to TRBD2. Germline V gene sequence: CDR1 MGHRA, CDR2 YSYEKL. The CDR3 has 15 amino acids. Trimming at V came to 3 bases and at J to 5 bases, leaving 7 bases not matched to a gene. CDR3 nucleotide sequence: TGCGCCAGCAGCCACCCGGGACTAGCGCTCAACGAGCAGTACTTC. Translated, it gives CASSHPGLALNEQYF.

This clonotype appeared many times. The V call is TRBV2, the J call TRBJ1-4, with 9 positions matching TRBD1. The germline V gene encodes CDR1 SNHLY and CDR2 FYNNEI. The CDR3 spans 18 residues. Trimming took 8 bases from V and 4 from J; bases not matched to a gene: 17. In DNA form, the CDR3 reads TGTGCCAGCGCCTCCTGGGACAGGGCGAAAGAGGGTAATGAAAAACTGTTTTTT. Translated, it gives CASASWDRAKEGNEKLFF.

This clonotype was counted many times. The chain has TRBV2 and TRBJ2-5; weak D call: TRBD2 (6 bases). Germline V gene data show CDR1 as SNHLY and CDR2 as FYNNEI. Trimming stripped 7 bases from V and 5 bases from J, with 14 bases between. The CDR3 extends over 13 amino acids. The CDR3 sequence is CASTRWEVETQYF. The CDR3, as DNA: TGTGCCAGCACCCGATGGGAGGTGGAGACCCAGTACTTC. Looking up the rest from reference TRBV2 and TRBJ2-5 gives the full variable domain: EPEVTQTPSHQVTQMGQEVILRCVPISNHLYFYWYRQILGQKVEFLVSFYNNEISEKSEIFDDQFSVERPDGSNFTLKIRSTKLEDSAMYFCASTRWEVETQYFGPGTRLLVL.

This clonotype was seen a handful of times. This chain uses TRBV6-1 with TRBJ1-5; D gene uncertain. The germline gives CDR1 MNHNS, CDR2 SASEGT. Trimming cost V 4 bases and J 0 bases, with 7 bases left between them. The CDR3 extends over 14 amino acids. The CDR3 nucleotides read TGTGCCAGCAGTGGACATTATAGCAATCAGCCCCAGCATTTT. This translates into CASSGHYSNQPQHF.

In this sample, this clonotype turned up a few times. J is TRBJ1-4 and V is TRBV14; D is unresolved. The CDR3 length is 13 residues. The germline V gene encodes CDR1 SGHDN and CDR2 FVKESK. Trimming removed 2 bases from V and 4 bases from J, with 5 bases in between. The CDR3 region is CASSQTYNEKLFF. CDR3 DNA: TGTGCCAGCAGCCAAACCTATAATGAAAAACTGTTTTTT.

This clonotype was picked up many times. V and J are TRBV5-1 and TRBJ2-2, with 9 bases matching TRBD1. The length of the CDR3 is 16 residues. The J segment lost 0 bases and the V segment lost 4 bases, leaving 4 bases of the junction unmatched. Germline lookup yields CDR1 SGHRS and CDR2 YFSETQ. The CDR3, as DNA: TGCGCCAGCAGCACGGACAGGGGCGCGAACACCGGGGAGCTGTTTTTT. Translating gives CASSTDRGANTGELFF.

This clonotype was found a few times. The V gene is TRBV7-9, the J gene TRBJ2-6; no clear D gene. CDR3 length: 19 amino acids. V was shortened by 1 base and J by 4 bases, with 20 bases between the two germline ends. CDR1 SEHNR and CDR2 FQNEAQ come from the germline V gene (reference sequence). CDR3 loop: CASSLVVTVPSSGANVLTF. CDR3 bases: TGTGCCAGCAGCTTAGTCGTTACAGTTCCTTCGTCCGGGGCCAACGTCCTGACTTTC.

This clonotype was picked up many times. The V gene is TRBV2, the J gene TRBJ2-2; D not certain. V was trimmed by 6 bases and J by 2 bases, leaving 10 bases between them. The length of the CDR3 is 14 residues. CDR1 SNHLY and CDR2 FYNNEI come from the germline V gene. The DNA for the CDR3 is TGTGCCAGCAGGGAAACAGAAAACACCGGGGAGCTGTTTTTT. It translates to CASRETENTGELFF. Filled out from reference TRBV2 and TRBJ2-2, the complete variable domain reads EPEVTQTPSHQVTQMGQEVILRCVPISNHLYFYWYRQILGQKVEFLVSFYNNEISEKSEIFDDQFSVERPDGSNFTLKIRSTKLEDSAMYFCASRETENTGELFFGEGSRLTVL.

In its sample, this clonotype was seen a few times. The chain uses TRBV19 and TRBJ2-1, with TRBD2 identical over 7 bases. J was trimmed by 0 bases and V by 10 bases; bases with no gene match: 15. The CDR3 extends over 17 amino acids. CDR1 LNHDA and CDR2 SQIVND come from the germline V gene (reference sequence). The CDR3 spells CATSSNRGGFSYNEQFF. Written as DNA, the CDR3 is TGTGCCACCTCGAGTAACCGCGGGGGTTTCTCCTACAATGAGCAGTTCTTC. Full variable domain (outside the CDR3, taken from reference TRBV19 and TRBJ2-1): DGGITQSPKYLFRKEGQNVTLSCEQNLNHDAMYWYRQDPGQGLRLIYYSQIVNDFQKGDIAEGYSVSREKKESFPLTVTSAQKNPTAFYLCATSSNRGGFSYNEQFFGPGTRLTVL.

There are many counts of this clonotype. The V gene is TRBV27, the J gene TRBJ1-1, with a weak D call TRBD1 (6 bases). The V end was cut by 3 bases, the J end by 1 base, with 12 bases between. The CDR3 length is 15 residues. The V gene's germline CDR1 is MNHEY and CDR2 SMNVEV (reference sequence). CDR3 sequence reads: CASSFNEGGNTEAFF. In DNA form, the CDR3 reads TGTGCCAGCAGTTTTAATGAGGGGGGGAACACTGAAGCTTTCTTT.

In its sample, this clonotype was seen a few times. The chain is built from TRBV4-2 and TRBJ1-4, with 9 nucleotides matching TRBD1. This CDR3 comprises 15 residues. Germline CDR1 LGHNA, CDR2 YNFKEQ. V shed 3 bases, J shed 8 bases, and the junction held 7 bases outside the gene matches. The CDR3 sequence is CASSQTGGGSEKLFF. In DNA, the CDR3 is TGTGCCAGCAGCCAGACAGGGGGAGGGAGCGAAAAACTGTTTTTT.

This clonotype has a count of ten or more. The rearrangement links TRBV28 to TRBJ2-7; 9 bases map to TRBD2. Per the germline V gene, CDR1 is MDHEN and CDR2 is SYDVKM. V trimming: 2 bases; J trimming: 2 bases; junction bases outside the gene matches: 4. The CDR3 spans 15 residues. The DNA of the CDR3 is TGTGCCAGCAGTTTAGTTCTAGCGGGGACCTACGAGCAGTACTTC. It is translated as CASSLVLAGTYEQYF. Combining the CDR3 with reference TRBV28 and TRBJ2-7 gives the whole variable domain DVKVTQSSRYLVKRTGEKVFLECVQDMDHENMFWYRQDPGLGLRLIYFSYDVKMKEKGDIPEGYSVSREKKERFSLILESASTNQTSMYLCASSLVLAGTYEQYFGPGTRLTVT.

This clonotype was seen more than once but under ten times. V is TRBV27 and J is TRBJ1-1; no reliable D call. Trimming stripped 4 bases from V and 1 base from J, with 10 bases between. Per germline, CDR1 MNHEY and CDR2 SMNVEV (reference sequence). This CDR3 has 14 amino acids. In DNA form, the CDR3 reads TGTGCCAGCAGTTCTACCAAGGGGAACACTGAAGCTTTCTTT. It specifies CASSSTKGNTEAFF.

The chain employs TRBV7-9 and TRBJ2-1; D may be TRBD2 (5 bases). Germline CDR1 is SEHNR and CDR2 is FQNEAQ (reference sequence). Trimming removed 5 bases from V and 0 bases from J, with 23 bases in between. The CDR3 is made up of 19 amino acids. The CDR3: CASSPTLPGGLSSYNEQFF. The CDR3 DNA is TGTGCCAGCAGCCCCACTCTTCCGGGCGGGCTAAGCTCCTACAATGAGCAGTTCTTC.

In its sample, this clonotype was seen many times. The chain links TRBV7-9 to TRBJ2-7; TRBD1 or TRBD2 may be the D gene (5 bases each). Trimming shortened V by 5 bases and J by 4 bases, and 18 bases separated the two germline ends. The length of the CDR3 is 15 residues. Germline V lookup: CDR1 SEHNR, CDR2 FQNEAQ (reference sequence). Written as DNA, the CDR3 is TGTGCCAGCAGCCCCTACTTGAGGGGCCTGTACGAGCAGTACTTC. Amino acid sequence: CASSPYLRGLYEQYF.

This chain joins TRBV5-1 and TRBJ2-7; D is perhaps TRBD1 or TRBD2 (5 bases each). The CDR3 covers 13 residues. V was clipped by 7 bases and J by 2 bases, with 13 bases between them. Germline-derived CDR1 and CDR2 are SGHRS and YFSETQ. The CDR3 DNA follows: TGCGCCAGCCCCAGGGTGGGAGCCTACGAGCAGTACTTC. This gives the protein CASPRVGAYEQYF.